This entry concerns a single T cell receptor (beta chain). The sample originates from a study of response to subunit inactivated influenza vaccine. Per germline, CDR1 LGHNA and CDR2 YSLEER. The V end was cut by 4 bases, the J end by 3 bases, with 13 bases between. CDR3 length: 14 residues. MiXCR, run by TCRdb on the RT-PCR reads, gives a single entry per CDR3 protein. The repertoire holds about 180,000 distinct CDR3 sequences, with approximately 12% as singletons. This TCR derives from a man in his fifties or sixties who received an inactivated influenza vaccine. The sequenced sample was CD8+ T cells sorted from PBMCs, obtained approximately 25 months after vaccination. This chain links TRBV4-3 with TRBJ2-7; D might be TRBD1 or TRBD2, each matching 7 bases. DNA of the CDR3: TGCGCCAGCAGCCCCCAGGGGGAGGGCTACGAGCAGTACTTC. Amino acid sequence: CASSPQGEGYEQYF.